The clone carrying this TCR beta chain has just a few counts. The antigen is unknown. The germline gene is not matched at one end of the junction; a read error may be the cause. CDR3 size: 12 residues. CDR1 and CDR2 from the germline V gene are SNHLY and FYNNEI. The sample is drawn from a study of cytomegalovirus exposure and HLA in healthy donors. Findings and limits, study-wide: In a later analysis, productive TCRs from donors in an Asian-associated ancestry cluster reportedly carried fewer N-insertions than the cohort mean. Later analysis revealed greater clonal expansion in HLA-associated TCR beta chains than in equally common others.

Primers for the PCR totalled 60 Vbeta and 13 Jbeta. Method: immunoSEQ multiplex PCR; TCRdb's copy keeps in-frame clones and lacks some. Of about 130,000 clones listed, 75% to 85% are singletons. This clonotype was obtained from a man aged 40-49 years in good health and CMV-seronegative. The specimen sequenced was PBMCs. V and J are TRBV2 and TRBJ1-4; perhaps TRBD1 as D (6 bases). For the CDR3, the DNA is TGTGCCAGCAGTGAAATATCCGGACAGACAGTTTTT. This encodes CASSEISGQTVF.